This T cell receptor (beta chain) derives from a study of T cell changes during pregnancy in multiple sclerosis. Using immunoSEQ multiplex PCR, the repertoire was profiled, and TCRdb retains in-frame clones only, with some absent. The sample holds 44,000 or so clones, more than 70% seen once. The V gene lost 6 bases and the J gene lost 7 bases, with 7 bases spanning the gap. Germline assignment: CDR1 LGHNA and CDR2 YSLEER. The CDR3 extends over 12 amino acids. The TCR comes from a female donor in good health, enrolled as a control in a pregnancy study. The chain is built from TRBV4-3 and TRBJ1-6; the D gene is possibly TRBD1 (6 bases). Source: CD8+ T cells from peripheral blood mononuclear cells, taken after pregnancy. CDR3 residues: CASSQGNSPLHF. The CDR3 coding sequence is TGCGCCAGCAGTCAGGGGAATTCACCCCTCCACTTT.